A single sample gave rise to the 24 T cell receptor beta chains below, sequenced in a study of T cell changes during pregnancy in multiple sclerosis. TCRdb's table, derived via immunoSEQ multiplex PCR, lists solely in-frame clones and lacks some. The sample lists 65,000 to 70,000 clones, roughly 92% occurring once. Sequencing was performed on peripheral blood, taken in the third trimester of pregnancy. These receptors were obtained from a female donor in good health, enrolled as a control in a pregnancy study.

The chain carries TRBV30 and TRBJ1-2; TRBD1 is a possible D gene (5 bases). V was pared by 2 bases and J by 4 bases, with 14 bases between. Germline CDR1 GTSNPN, CDR2 SVGIG (reference sequence). The CDR3 runs 14 residues. CDR3 protein: CAWSRPRQLYGYTF. The DNA of the CDR3 is TGTGCCTGGAGTCGCCCCAGACAGCTCTATGGCTACACCTTC.

The CDR3 DNA reads as TGTGCCAGCAGCCCCTGGCAGGGAAGGTATGGCTACACCTTC. This sequence encodes CASSPWQGRYGYTF. This chain links TRBV9 with TRBJ1-2; weak D call: TRBD1 (5 bases). Germline values: CDR1 SGDLS, CDR2 YYNGEE. The V end lost 4 bases, the J end lost 5 bases, and 15 bases lay between the germline ends. CDR3 length: 14 amino acids.

This chain connects TRBV7-3 to TRBJ2-2; 10 bases are shared with TRBD1. Germline CDR1 reads SGHTA; CDR2 reads FQGTGA. V was clipped by 3 bases and J by 4 bases; unmatched bases: 8. The CDR3 runs to 17 residues. The CDR3 nucleotides are TGTGCCAGCAGCTTCCCTACCGGGACAGGGGTCACCGGGGAGCTGTTTTTT. This translates into CASSFPTGTGVTGELFF. The whole variable domain, filled in from reference TRBV7-3 and TRBJ2-2, reads GAGVSQTPSNKVTEKGKYVELRCDPISGHTALYWYRQSLGQGPEFLIYFQGTGAADDSGLPNDRFFAVRPEGSVSTLKIQRTERGDSAVYLCASSFPTGTGVTGELFFGEGSRLTVL.

As DNA, the CDR3 is TGTGCCAGCAGCTTGATGGGAGGGACTAGCACAGATACGCAGTATTTT. It is translated as CASSLMGGTSTDTQYF. V gene TRBV5-6 combines with J gene TRBJ2-3, with 7 bases fitting TRBD2. Germline-derived CDR1 and CDR2 are SGHDT and YYEEEE. V shed 1 base, J shed 0 bases, and the junction held 5 bases outside the gene matches. The CDR3 runs 16 residues.

The rearrangement uses TRBV4-1 and TRBJ2-3; 9 nucleotides line up with TRBD2. The germline V gene has CDR1 MGHRA and CDR2 YSYEKL. V was pared by 1 base and J by 3 bases, with 14 bases of the junction left unmatched. This CDR3 has 19 amino acids. CDR3 region: CASSQGPFGVAGVTDTQYF. The CDR3 DNA reads as TGCGCCAGCAGCCAAGGCCCGTTTGGAGTAGCGGGGGTTACAGATACGCAGTATTTT.

The V and J genes are TRBV19 and TRBJ1-5; no clear D gene. The CDR3 length is 18 residues. Per germline, CDR1 LNHDA and CDR2 SQIVND (reference sequence). V dropped 1 base and J dropped 0 bases, with 16 bases sitting between them. CDR3: CASSIASLGVYSNQPQHF. The CDR3 DNA sequence: TGTGCCAGTAGTATAGCATCTCTGGGAGTTTATAGCAATCAGCCCCAGCATTTT.

The gene calls are TRBV6-1 and TRBJ2-1; possible D gene TRBD1, 5 bases. The germline V and J ends were trimmed by 6 bases and 6 bases, with 12 bases remaining between them. This CDR3 is built from 13 residues. The germline gives CDR1 MNHNS, CDR2 SASEGT. The CDR3 spells CASSYGRVNEQFF. The CDR3 DNA sequence: TGTGCCAGCAGCTATGGCAGGGTCAATGAGCAGTTCTTC.

The J gene is TRBJ2-2, the V gene TRBV11-2; D is unclear. CDR1 and CDR2 from the germline V gene are SGHAT and FQNNGV. Trimming removed 5 bases from V and 0 bases from J, with 7 bases in between. The CDR3 runs to 14 residues. The CDR3 coding sequence is TGTGCCAGCAGCATCCCAACGAACACCGGGGAGCTGTTTTTT. Its protein is CASSIPTNTGELFF.

V usage is TRBV5-1 and J usage is TRBJ2-3, with D possibly TRBD1 on 6 matching bases. The CDR3 sequence is 14 residues long. The V gene lost 5 bases and the J gene lost 1 base, with 11 bases spanning the gap. CDR1 and CDR2 from the germline V gene are SGHRS and YFSETQ. This chain's CDR3 is CASSGAGGTDTQYF. CDR3 nucleotide sequence: TGCGCCAGCAGTGGGGCAGGGGGCACAGATACGCAGTATTTT.

This chain joins TRBV18 and TRBJ2-5, with 9 bases lining up with TRBD1. The CDR3 has 18 amino acids. Trimming removed 3 bases from V and 5 bases from J; junction bases left unmatched: 16. Germline CDR1 is KGHSH and CDR2 is LQKENI. CDR3 protein: CASSPKRVADRGGETQYF. CDR3 in DNA: TGTGCCAGCTCACCGAAGAGGGTCGCGGACAGGGGTGGGGAGACCCAGTACTTC.

The V and J genes are TRBV5-1 and TRBJ2-3; 9 bases fit TRBD2. Germline V gene lookup returns CDR1 SGHRS and CDR2 YFSETQ. There are 18 residues in the CDR3. The V and J ends lost 2 bases and 0 bases, in that order; junction bases with no gene match: 10. This chain's CDR3 is CASSFSIQTSGSTDTQYF. The CDR3 DNA is TGCGCCAGCAGCTTTTCAATTCAGACTAGCGGTAGCACAGATACGCAGTATTTT.

This clone is labeled as medium-sized. This rearrangement joins TRBV4-2 to TRBJ2-3; 8 positions agree with TRBD2. V trimming: 1 base; J trimming: 6 bases; junction bases outside the gene matches: 9. CDR1 and CDR2 (germline): LGHNA, YNFKEQ. The CDR3 has 16 amino acids. The CDR3 nucleotides read TGTGCCAGCAGCCAAGCTTCAGCGGGAGTCCCGGATACGCAGTATTTT. Translated: CASSQASAGVPDTQYF.

V and J are TRBV5-1 and TRBJ1-4; 10 bases map to TRBD1. J gave up 8 bases and V 4 bases, and 11 bases lay outside the gene matches. The CDR3 is 16 residues long. Germline CDR1 reads SGHRS; CDR2 reads YFSETQ. The CDR3: CASSPGRTGGWEKLFF. As DNA, the CDR3 is TGCGCCAGCAGCCCCGGCAGGACAGGGGGTTGGGAAAAACTGTTTTTT. The whole variable domain, filled in from reference TRBV5-1 and TRBJ1-4, reads KAGVTQTPRYLIKTRGQQVTLSCSPISGHRSVSWYQQTPGQGLQFLFEYFSETQRNKGNFPGRFSGRQFSNSRSEMNVSTLELGDSALYLCASSPGRTGGWEKLFFGSGTQLSVL.

The chain has TRBV11-2 and TRBJ2-2; maybe TRBD2 (7 bases). Germline V gene lookup returns CDR1 SGHAT and CDR2 FQNNGV. The CDR3 covers 18 residues. V gave up 2 bases and J gave up 4 bases, with 20 bases separating them. This chain's CDR3 is CASSLRAEGEGGTGELFF. The CDR3 nucleotides read TGTGCCAGCAGCTTAAGGGCTGAAGGGGAGGGGGGCACCGGGGAGCTGTTTTTT.

The chain has TRBV5-6 and TRBJ2-7, with 9 positions matching TRBD1. V shed 4 bases and J 5 bases; nucleotides not matched to a gene: 7. This CDR3 is 14 amino acids long. The V gene's germline CDR1 is SGHDT and CDR2 YYEEEE. The CDR3 region has the DNA TGTGCCAGCAGCCTCGGGACAGGGTACCACGAGCAGTACTTC. It specifies CASSLGTGYHEQYF.

The table lists this clone with a few counts. The genes are TRBV2 and TRBJ2-5, with 13 bases identical to TRBD2. This CDR3 spans 15 amino acids. Germline V gene sequence: CDR1 SNHLY, CDR2 FYNNEI. Losses at the gene ends were 8 bases for V and 6 bases for J; bases not matched to a gene: 9. The CDR3 nucleotides are TGTGCCAGCGTCGGGACTAGCGGGGCCGGGAAGACCCAGTACTTC. It codes for CASVGTSGAGKTQYF.

This sequence joins TRBV7-2 and TRBJ1-1, with D possibly TRBD1 on 5 matching bases. The CDR3 runs to 15 residues. Trimming cost V 4 bases and J 3 bases, with 15 bases left between them. Per the germline V gene, CDR1 is SGHTA and CDR2 is FQGNSA. CDR3 amino acids: CASSSALTAYTEAFF. CDR3 DNA: TGTGCCAGCAGCTCGGCCTTGACAGCATACACTGAAGCTTTCTTT.

This chain uses TRBV27 with TRBJ2-7, with a tentative D call TRBD1 (11 bases). CDR3 length: 19 residues. CDR1 is MNHEY, CDR2 SMNVEV, per germline (reference sequence). V was trimmed by 4 bases and J by 0 bases, leaving 25 bases between them. The CDR3: CASSWRTGGASGSSYEQYF. For the CDR3, the DNA is TGTGCCAGCAGTTGGAGGACAGGGGGCGCTAGCGGGAGCTCCTACGAGCAGTACTTC.

V usage is TRBV15 and J usage is TRBJ2-2, with D perhaps matching TRBD2 (6 bases). The CDR3 contains 15 residues. The germline V and J ends were trimmed by 0 bases and 2 bases, with 7 bases remaining between them. Germline V CDR1 and CDR2: LNHNV, YYDKDF (reference sequence). In DNA form, the CDR3 reads TGTGCCACCAGCAGAGAGGGGGGAAACACCGGGGAGCTGTTTTTT. It translates to CATSREGGNTGELFF.

The chain links TRBV5-4 to TRBJ2-7, with 7 nucleotides matching TRBD1. Germline CDR1 SGHNT, CDR2 YYREEE (reference sequence). Losses at the gene ends were 2 bases for V and 2 bases for J; bases not matched to a gene: 4. The CDR3 extends over 14 amino acids. CDR3 sequence: CASSFTGAAYEQYF. The CDR3 DNA is TGTGCCAGCAGCTTTACAGGGGCGGCCTACGAGCAGTACTTC. The full variable domain, in which reference TRBV5-4 and TRBJ2-7 provide the parts outside the CDR3, is ETGVTQSPTHLIKTRGQQVTLRCSSQSGHNTVSWYQQALGQGPQFIFQYYREEENGRGNFPPRFSGLQFPNYSSELNVNALELDDSALYLCASSFTGAAYEQYFGPGTRLTVT.

The rearrangement uses TRBV19 and TRBJ2-5; TRBD1 matches 7 bases. The CDR3 is made up of 13 amino acids. Trimming removed 10 bases from V and 5 bases from J; junction bases left unmatched: 10. From germline, CDR1 is LNHDA and CDR2 SQIVND (reference sequence). Here the CDR3 reads CATRDSGLETQYF. DNA of the CDR3: TGTGCCACAAGGGACAGCGGCTTGGAGACCCAGTACTTC.

The chain couples TRBV5-1 to TRBJ1-5, with 11 nucleotides matching TRBD1. The junction had 3 bases not matched to a gene; V was cut back by 4 bases and J by 6 bases. CDR1 is SGHRS, CDR2 YFSETQ, per germline. This CDR3 comprises 14 residues. Here the CDR3 DNA reads TGCGCCAGCAGCGCGGGGACAGGGGGTCAGCCCCAGCATTTT. This codes for CASSAGTGGQPQHF.

V is TRBV6-6 and J is TRBJ2-1; 8 positions match TRBD2. V lost 8 bases to trimming and J lost 5 bases; unmatched junction nucleotides: 8. Germline CDR1 and CDR2: MNHNY and SVGAGI (reference sequence). This CDR3 has 14 residues. The CDR3 spells CASCRGGSDNEQFF. The CDR3 DNA reads TGTGCCAGCTGTCGGGGGGGCTCGGACAATGAGCAGTTCTTC.

The gene calls are TRBV5-1 and TRBJ1-2, with D perhaps matching TRBD1 (6 bases). The CDR3 sequence is 12 residues long. Germline V gene sequence: CDR1 SGHRS, CDR2 YFSETQ. V was trimmed by 4 bases and J by 6 bases, leaving 10 bases between them. CDR3 DNA: TGCGCCAGCAGCCTGGGGACACATGGCTACACCTTC. Its protein product is CASSLGTHGYTF.